The 12 T cell receptor beta chains presented below share a single source sample, sequenced in a study of breast tumors, draining lymph nodes, adjacent tissues. TCRdb processed the multiplex PCR reads anew with MiXCR; each CDR3 protein has one entry. The sample lists approximately 52,000 distinct CDR3 sequences, about 40% occurring once. The sequenced material came from breast tumor tissue. Every receptor here comes from a female donor with breast cancer. Some clones in this sample may be carry-over from other donors' samples.

This clonotype showed up many times. The chain has TRBV7-2 and TRBJ1-3, with TRBD1 matching over 9 bases. CDR1 and CDR2 (germline): SGHTA, FQGNSA. Trimming cost V 7 bases and J 4 bases; bases outside gene matches: 8. There are 15 residues in the CDR3. CDR3 DNA sequence: TGTGCCAGCACCCTTAACAGGGGGCAGGGAAACACCATATATTTT. It encodes CASTLNRGQGNTIYF.

The count of this clonotype is one. This chain joins TRBV11-3 and TRBJ2-1; 11 positions match TRBD2. Germline values: CDR1 SGHNT, CDR2 YENEEA. This CDR3 spans 16 amino acids. V lost 1 base and J lost 7; bases outside the gene matches: 6. The CDR3 sequence: CASSLGTSGQGNEQFF. The CDR3 region has the DNA TGTGCCAGCAGCTTAGGGACTAGCGGGCAAGGGAATGAGCAGTTCTTC.

The V call is TRBV3-1, the J call TRBJ2-1, with 9 nucleotides matching TRBD1. In germline, CDR1 is LGHDT, CDR2 YNNKEL (reference sequence). Germline trimming cut 7 bases from V and 6 bases from J; bases unmatched to any gene: 7. This CDR3 contains 14 residues. For the CDR3, the DNA is TGTGCCAGCACCGGGACAGGGCTTCGCAATGAGCAGTTCTTC. Amino acid sequence: CASTGTGLRNEQFF.

Turning to this clonotype: A much larger clone sits a single nucleotide away, making a read error possible. The missing conserved phenylalanine or tryptophan at the end of this CDR3 makes a read error likely. This sequence joins TRBV30 and TRBJ2-1; D is possibly TRBD1 (6 bases). The V gene's germline CDR1 is GTSNPN and CDR2 SVGIG (reference sequence). This CDR3 is 12 amino acids long. The CDR3 sequence is CAWSTGYSEQFL. DNA of the CDR3: TGTGCCTGGAGTACAGGGTACAGTGAGCAGTTCCTC.

This chain links TRBV5-1 with TRBJ2-1; D perhaps matches TRBD2 (5 bases). Germline loops: CDR1 SGHRS, CDR2 YFSETQ. The CDR3 loop spans 19 amino acids. Trimming shortened V by 4 bases and J by 8 bases, and 31 bases separated the two germline ends. In DNA, the CDR3 is TGCGCCAGCAGCCAGAGGACGGCCGATGAACACCGGGGAGCTGATGAGCAGTTCTTC. Residues: CASSQRTADEHRGADEQFF.

With regard to this clonotype: The DNA is omitted, as the CDR3 cannot be located on it reliably, and the CDR3 follows TCRdb's listing. CDR3 loop: CASNNRDSWETQYFGQPRHF. This chain links TRBV7-9 with TRBJ1-5; the table calls TRBD1, which could not be checked here. The CDR3 has 20 amino acids, counting both end residues. Per germline, CDR1 SEHNR and CDR2 FQNEAQ (reference sequence).

J is TRBJ2-5 and V is TRBV7-2; 10 bases match TRBD1. V trimming: 5 bases; J trimming: 5 bases; junction bases outside the gene matches: 5. This CDR3 spans 14 amino acids. The V gene's germline CDR1 is SGHTA and CDR2 FQGNSA. The CDR3 here is CASSTRTGGETQYF. The CDR3 nucleotides are TGTGCCAGCAGCACCCGGACAGGGGGGGAGACCCAGTACTTC.

This chain links TRBV7-3 with TRBJ2-7, with 9 bases aligning to TRBD2. The germline CDR1 and CDR2 sequences are SGHTA and FQGTGA. CDR3 length: 13 residues. The J segment lost 7 bases and the V segment lost 6 bases, leaving 7 bases of the junction unmatched. The CDR3, as DNA: TGTGCCAGCAGTCCGAGGGCGGGGGGGGAGCAGTACTTC. Its translation: CASSPRAGGEQYF.

In this sample, this clonotype turned up many times. The V call is TRBV4-2, the J call TRBJ2-2; a weak D match, TRBD2 (6 bases). V was trimmed by 0 bases and J by 4 bases, leaving 12 bases between them. The CDR3 totals 16 residues. Looked up from germline, CDR1 is LGHNA and CDR2 is YNFKEQ. The CDR3 region is CASSQEGREVTGELFF. Here the CDR3 DNA reads TGTGCCAGCAGCCAAGAAGGGCGGGAAGTCACCGGGGAGCTGTTTTTT.

There are many counts of this clonotype. The rearrangement joins TRBV2 to TRBJ2-3, with 16 bases lining up with TRBD2. V dropped 6 bases and J dropped 11; count of bases not matched to a gene: 5. Per germline, CDR1 SNHLY and CDR2 FYNNEI. CDR3 size: 14 residues. The DNA of the CDR3 is TGTGCCAGCAGCCAAGGGACTAGCGGGAGGGAGCAGTATTTT. This encodes CASSQGTSGREQYF.

This clonotype came up many times. The chain joins TRBV30 to TRBJ1-2; a possible D gene is TRBD1 (5 bases). Germline V gene data show CDR1 as GTSNPN and CDR2 as SVGIG (reference sequence). V lost 0 bases and J 8 bases, leaving 13 bases between the germline ends. The CDR3 contains 13 residues. The CDR3 protein is CAWSVAGDGGYTF. The CDR3 nucleotides read TGTGCCTGGAGTGTAGCGGGGGATGGAGGCTACACCTTC.

V is TRBV2 and J is TRBJ2-2; D remains unclear. The CDR3 consists of 14 residues. From germline, CDR1 is SNHLY and CDR2 FYNNEI. The V and J ends lost 3 bases and 0 bases respectively, with 5 bases between them. As DNA, the CDR3 is TGTGCCAGCAGTGAGTCCACGAACACCGGGGAGCTGTTTTTT. Protein product: CASSESTNTGELFF.